Following are 3 T cell receptor beta chains from one sample sequenced in a study of T cell repertoires in cytomegalovirus infection. Their target antigens are unknown. TCRdb reprocessed the reads with MiXCR, giving one entry per CDR3 protein. This table holds fewer than 1,000,000 distinct CDR3 sequences, around 32% found once. The specimen comprised cultured CD8+ T cells from PBMCs, sampled from culture after CMV antigen stimulation. These receptors all come from a human donor in good health (CMV status not recorded). Some clones in this sample may be carry-over from other donors' samples.

CDR3 protein: CASSFNLTGGGNYGYTF. As DNA, the CDR3 is TGTGCCAGCAGCTTTAACTTAACAGGGGGCGGGAACTATGGCTACACCTTC. The chain uses TRBV11-3 and TRBJ1-2; 9 bases fit TRBD1. CDR1 is SGHNT, CDR2 YENEEA, per germline. Germline trimming cut 3 bases from V and 2 bases from J; bases unmatched to any gene: 10. This CDR3 has 17 amino acids.

V usage is TRBV7-6 and J usage is TRBJ2-7, with D perhaps being TRBD1 or TRBD2 (5 bases each). V lost 5 bases to trimming and J lost 5 bases, with 19 bases between them. Germline CDR1 reads SGHVS; CDR2 reads FNYEAQ. CDR3 length: 15 amino acids. As DNA, the CDR3 is TGTGCCAGCAGCACGGATCCAGTGGGGCGGGACGAGCAGTACTTC. Translated, it gives CASSTDPVGRDEQYF.

This clonotype has more than one count but fewer than ten. The gene calls are TRBV7-9 and TRBJ2-3; 11 bases are shared with TRBD1. There are 14 residues in the CDR3. V was pared by 6 bases and J by 1 base, with 0 bases of the junction left unmatched. The germline V gene encodes CDR1 SEHNR and CDR2 FQNEAQ (reference sequence). This CDR3 is CASRDRGRTDTQYF. The CDR3, as DNA: TGTGCCAGCAGGGACAGGGGGCGCACAGATACGCAGTATTTT.